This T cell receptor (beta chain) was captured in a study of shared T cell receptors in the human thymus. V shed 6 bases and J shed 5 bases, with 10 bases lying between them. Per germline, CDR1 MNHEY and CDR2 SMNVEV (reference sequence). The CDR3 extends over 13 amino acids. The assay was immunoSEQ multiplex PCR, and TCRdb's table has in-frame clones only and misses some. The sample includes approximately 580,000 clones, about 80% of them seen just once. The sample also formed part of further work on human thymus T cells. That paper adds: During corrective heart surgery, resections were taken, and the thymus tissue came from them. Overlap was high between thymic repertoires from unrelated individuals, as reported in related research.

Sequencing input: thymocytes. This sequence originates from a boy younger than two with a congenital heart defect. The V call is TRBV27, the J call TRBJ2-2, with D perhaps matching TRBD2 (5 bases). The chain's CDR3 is CASSPGLTGELFF. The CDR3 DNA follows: TGTGCCAGCAGCCCGGGGTTGACCGGGGAGCTGTTTTTT.